A single sample gave rise to the 25 T cell receptor beta chains below, sequenced in a study of CD8+CD57+ T cells in acquired aplastic anemia. All sequencing subjects had displayed CD8+CD57+ cell expansion on flow cytometry. Both TCR beta VDJ combination and CDR3 sequence profiling were carried out. Genomic DNA was the template for this profiling. TCRdb processed the reads anew with MiXCR; each CDR3 protein has one entry. The sample lists about 220,000 distinct CDR3 sequences; more than 40% were seen once. Sequenced: sorted CD4+, CD8+, or CD8+CD57+ T cells (not recorded which) from PBMCs. All receptors come from a human donor with aplastic anemia.

This clonotype appeared many times. Written as DNA, the CDR3 is TGTGCCAGCAGCTTGATAAGTTCGACGGGATCGGCCGAGCAGTACTTC. It yields the protein CASSLISSTGSAEQYF. This chain links TRBV5-6 with TRBJ2-7, with a weak D call TRBD2 (5 bases). Germline-derived CDR1 and CDR2 are SGHDT and YYEEEE. The CDR3 runs to 16 residues. V lost 1 base, J lost 6 bases, and 20 bases lay in between.

This clonotype came up many times. The chain couples TRBV7-8 to TRBJ2-1; 9 nucleotides align to TRBD2. This CDR3 spans 16 amino acids. J gave up 6 bases and V 1 base, and 7 bases lay outside the gene matches. The germline gives CDR1 SGHVS, CDR2 FQNEAQ. The CDR3 protein is CASSLGGTSYLNEQFF. The CDR3 bases are TGTGCCAGCAGCTTAGGAGGGACTAGCTACCTCAATGAGCAGTTCTTC.

The chain couples TRBV4-2 to TRBJ1-2, with a weak D call TRBD1 (5 bases). Trimming pared 1 base from V and 2 bases from J, leaving 11 bases between. Germline assignment: CDR1 LGHNA and CDR2 YNFKEQ. The CDR3 totals 15 residues. This CDR3 is CASSQVGQGNYGYTF. CDR3 in DNA: TGTGCCAGCAGCCAAGTAGGGCAGGGCAACTATGGCTACACCTTC.

This clonotype was seen at least ten times. The chain links TRBV10-1 to TRBJ2-1, with D perhaps matching TRBD1 (7 bases). The CDR3 runs to 18 residues. Per the germline V gene, CDR1 is WNHNN and CDR2 is SYGVQD (reference sequence). V lost 0 bases to trimming and J lost 7 bases, with 22 bases between them. The CDR3 spells CASSESVTGAPGGNEQFF. Here the CDR3 DNA reads TGCGCCAGCAGTGAGTCAGTGACAGGTGCCCCAGGGGGGAATGAGCAGTTCTTC.

The chain joins TRBV6-2 or TRBV6-3 to TRBJ1-2, with 9 bases fitting TRBD1. Trimming removed 4 bases from V and 6 bases from J; junction bases left unmatched: 12. The length of the CDR3 is 16 residues. The V gene's germline CDR1 is MNHEY and CDR2 SVGEGT. CDR3 in amino acids: CASSFKPGQGLDGYTF. The CDR3 bases are TGTGCCAGCAGTTTCAAACCGGGACAGGGCCTGGATGGCTACACCTTC.

Comments on this clonotype: A read error may explain this, as a much larger clone is one base away. V is TRBV30 and J is TRBJ1-1; no clear D. CDR1 is GTSNPN and CDR2 is SVGIG in the germline V gene (reference sequence). The CDR3 consists of 13 residues. The germline V and J ends were trimmed by 0 bases and 1 base, with 6 bases remaining between them. In DNA, the CDR3 is TGTGCCTGGAGTGTATGGGGGAACACTGAAGCTTTCTTT. This encodes CAWSVWGNTEAFF.

This clonotype has just a few counts. The chain employs TRBV27 and TRBJ1-1; no reliable D call. Deletions cut 4 bases from V and 0 bases from J, with 12 bases between. The germline CDR1 and CDR2 sequences are MNHEY and SMNVEV (reference sequence). The CDR3 length is 15 residues. CDR3 nucleotides: TGTGCCAGCAGTTCTTGGGCAGCCATGAACACTGAAGCTTTCTTT. It specifies CASSSWAAMNTEAFF.

A word on this clonotype: This sequence may be a read error, since a much larger clone differs from it by one base. V and J are TRBV7-9 and TRBJ1-5; D may be TRBD1 (6 bases). Per the germline V gene, CDR1 is SEHNR and CDR2 is FQNEAQ (reference sequence). The CDR3 sequence is 15 residues long. Trimming removed 3 bases at V and 6 bases at J, with 15 bases between. The CDR3 DNA sequence: TGTGCCAGCAGCTTGTACGCAGGGGCTAGTCAGCCCCAGCATTTT. Amino acid sequence: CASSLYAGASQPQHF.

This clonotype was recorded at least ten times. The chain carries TRBV4-1 and TRBJ1-6; the match to TRBD1 covers 7 bases. Germline CDR1 and CDR2: MGHRA and YSYEKL. CDR3 size: 17 residues. V dropped 1 base and J dropped 10; count of bases not matched to a gene: 13. The CDR3 reads CASSQGTAGQRGSPLHF. The DNA of the CDR3 is TGCGCCAGCAGCCAAGGGACCGCGGGACAGAGGGGATCACCCCTCCACTTT.

The chain links TRBV14 to TRBJ1-1; D may be TRBD1 (5 bases). Germline V gene data show CDR1 as SGHDN and CDR2 as FVKESK. V was shortened by 4 bases and J by 0 bases, with 15 bases between the two germline ends. The CDR3 consists of 16 residues. For the CDR3, the DNA is TGTGCCAGCAGCCCCGGACACTTAGTACTGAACACTGAAGCTTTCTTT. It is translated as CASSPGHLVLNTEAFF. The full variable domain, with the rest looked up from reference TRBV14 and TRBJ1-1, is EAGVTQFPSHSVIEKGQTVTLRCDPISGHDNLYWYRRVMGKEIKFLLHFVKESKQDESGMPNNRFLAERTGGTYSTLKVQPAELEDSGVYFCASSPGHLVLNTEAFFGQGTRLTVV.

This chain links TRBV27 with TRBJ2-2, with TRBD2 matching 9 bases. Germline lookup yields CDR1 MNHEY and CDR2 SMNVEV (reference sequence). Trimming cost V 2 bases and J 2 bases; bases outside gene matches: 6. The CDR3 spans 17 residues. The DNA for the CDR3 is TGTGCCAGCAGTTTAAATTCCCTAGCGGGAAACACCGGGGAGCTGTTTTTT. Translating gives CASSLNSLAGNTGELFF.

The rearrangement uses TRBV25-1 and TRBJ2-7; perhaps TRBD2 as D (5 bases). The CDR3 spans 16 residues. From germline, CDR1 is MGHDK and CDR2 SYGVNS. Trimming removed 6 bases at V and 2 bases at J, with 20 bases between. Here the CDR3 DNA reads TGTGCCAGCAGCTCTGGCAGTCGAGGGATAACCTACGAGCAGTACTTC. Translating it yields CASSSGSRGITYEQYF.

As DNA, the CDR3 is TGTGCCAGCAGTGAGACAGGGGTTAGAGTCCCCTACGAGCAGTACTTC. Translating gives CASSETGVRVPYEQYF. The chain joins TRBV9 to TRBJ2-7; 8 bases fit TRBD1. Germline-derived CDR1 and CDR2 are SGDLS and YYNGEE. V was pared by 5 bases and J by 2 bases, with 12 bases of the junction left unmatched. This CDR3 has 16 amino acids.

This clonotype appeared a few times. The chain carries TRBV3-1 and TRBJ2-3; 7 positions match TRBD2. CDR3 size: 15 residues. Germline CDR1 LGHDT, CDR2 YNNKEL (reference sequence). Trimming at V came to 4 bases and at J to 3 bases, leaving 7 bases not matched to a gene. For the CDR3, the DNA is TGTGCCAGCAGCCTCGGGGCTAGCGGTACAGATACGCAGTATTTT. It yields the protein CASSLGASGTDTQYF.

The chain carries TRBV20-1 and TRBJ2-3; D might be TRBD1 (6 bases). V was trimmed by 2 bases and J by 3 bases, leaving 9 bases between them. CDR1 is DFQATT and CDR2 is SNEGSKA in the germline V gene (reference sequence). The length of the CDR3 is 13 residues. For the CDR3, the DNA is TGCAGTGCTAGACCAGGGGCGACAGATACGCAGTATTTT. Translated: CSARPGATDTQYF.

This clonotype turned up a few times. The genes are TRBV7-2 and TRBJ1-1; D gene unclear. The CDR3 has 14 amino acids. V was cut by 2 bases and J by 1 base, with 8 bases left in between. Germline V gene lookup returns CDR1 SGHTA and CDR2 FQGNSA. CDR3 region: CASSLSRQNTEAFF. CDR3 DNA: TGTGCCAGCAGCTTAAGTCGTCAGAACACTGAAGCTTTCTTT.

Regarding this clonotype: This may be a read error, as it is one base from a much larger clone. This sequence joins TRBV7-3 and TRBJ2-7; D ambiguous. The germline V and J ends were trimmed by 6 bases and 9 bases, with 12 bases remaining between them. Germline lookup yields CDR1 SGHTA and CDR2 FQGTGA. The CDR3 runs to 11 residues. Written as DNA, the CDR3 is TGTGCCAGCAGTCAATTTCCCGTGCAGTACTTC. It yields the protein CASSQFPVQYF. Drawing the rest from reference TRBV7-3 and TRBJ2-7, the complete variable domain is GAGVSQTPSNKVTEKGKYVELRCDPISGHTALYWYRQSLGQGPEFLIYFQGTGAADDSGLPNDRFFAVRPEGSVSTLKIQRTERGDSAVYLCASSQFPVQYFGPGTRLTVT.

This clonotype appeared many times. This sequence joins TRBV7-9 and TRBJ2-6, with D perhaps TRBD1 (5 bases). Germline values: CDR1 SEHNR, CDR2 FQNEAQ (reference sequence). Trimming removed 8 bases at V and 3 bases at J, with 8 bases between. CDR3 length equals 13 residues. Written as DNA, the CDR3 is TGTGCCAGCTGGGGCAGTGGGGCCAACGTCCTGACTTTC. Amino acid sequence: CASWGSGANVLTF.

Concerning this clonotype itself: The junction and the germline gene differ at one end; a read error may be behind it. The chain joins TRBV5-5 to TRBJ2-7; TRBD2 matches 9 bases. The CDR3 is 15 amino acids. Germline CDR1 and CDR2: SGHKS and YYEKEE (reference sequence). DNA of the CDR3: TGCGCCAGCAGCTTGGCCCTAGCGGGAAACTACGAGCAGTACTTC. Residues: CASSLALAGNYEQYF.

This clonotype has only one observation. The chain combines TRBV20-1 with TRBJ2-1, with 7 bases fitting TRBD1. The germline CDR1 and CDR2 sequences are DFQATT and SNEGSKA (reference sequence). J was trimmed by 8 bases and V by 0 bases; bases with no gene match: 10. The CDR3 is 15 residues long. In DNA, the CDR3 is TGCAGTGCTAGAGATCTGCGACAGGGAAGCCATGAGCAGTTCTTC. This gives the protein CSARDLRQGSHEQFF.

On this clonotype: One junction end disagrees with the germline gene, perhaps due to a read error. The chain recombines TRBV6-5 with TRBJ2-7, with D possibly matching TRBD2 (6 bases). The CDR3 length is 17 residues. CDR1 and CDR2 (germline): MNHEY, SVGAGI. Here the CDR3 DNA reads TGTGCCGGCAGCCGAACGGCCGACGGGGGAGGACTGTACGAGCAGTACTTC. It yields the protein CAGSRTADGGGLYEQYF.

This clonotype appeared many times. The chain links TRBV27 to TRBJ2-7, with D uncertain. Deletions cut 2 bases from V and 6 bases from J, with 11 bases between. Germline V gene data show CDR1 as MNHEY and CDR2 as SMNVEV (reference sequence). The CDR3 is 13 amino acids. CDR3 nucleotide sequence: TGTGCCAGCAGTTTAACCCCAGTACGCGAGCAGTACTTC. Protein: CASSLTPVREQYF.

This clonotype was observed a few times. The chain couples TRBV19 to TRBJ2-1; D perhaps matches TRBD2 (5 bases). From germline, CDR1 is LNHDA and CDR2 SQIVND (reference sequence). V was clipped by 5 bases and J by 5 bases, with 16 bases between them. This CDR3 is built from 15 residues. In DNA form, the CDR3 reads TGTGCCAGTAGTTTCGAGGGTACGCTACACAATGAGCAGTTCTTC. Translating it yields CASSFEGTLHNEQFF.

The chain combines TRBV25-1 with TRBJ2-3; unclear D gene. The CDR3 is 13 amino acids. The germline V gene has CDR1 MGHDK and CDR2 SYGVNS. V was trimmed by 4 bases and J by 0 bases, leaving 5 bases between them. The CDR3 loop reads CASSVTSTDTQYF. The CDR3, as DNA: TGTGCCAGCAGTGTGACTAGCACAGATACGCAGTATTTT.

This clonotype was counted ten times or more. J is TRBJ1-5 and V is TRBV20-1; D call uncertain. This CDR3 spans 12 amino acids. In germline, CDR1 is DFQATT, CDR2 SNEGSKA (reference sequence). Trimming left V 2 bases short and J 3 bases short, with 5 bases between. The CDR3: CSARQNNQPQHF. CDR3 DNA: TGCAGTGCTAGACAGAACAATCAGCCCCAGCATTTT.